One sample yielded the 13 T cell receptor beta chains listed below, sequenced in a study of CD8+CD57+ T cells in acquired aplastic anemia. The study profiled TCR beta VDJ and CDR3 using genomic DNA as template. In TCRdb, the reads were re-called with MiXCR into one record per CDR3 protein. The table has 250,000 to 350,000 distinct CDR3 sequences, roughly three fifths seen once. The source material was sorted CD4+, CD8+, or CD8+CD57+ T cells (not recorded which) from PBMCs. The receptors come from a human donor with severe aplastic anemia or a healthy control (not recorded which).

The table lists this clonotype with many counts. The chain recombines TRBV19 with TRBJ2-7; the D gene is possibly TRBD1 (6 bases). Germline V gene lookup returns CDR1 LNHDA and CDR2 SQIVND (reference sequence). The CDR3 spans 13 residues. Trimming removed 7 bases at V and 0 bases at J, with 10 bases between. CDR3 DNA: TGTGCCAGTAAAGGGACACTCTCCTACGAGCAGTACTTC. As protein: CASKGTLSYEQYF.

This clonotype was observed many times. V usage is TRBV5-5 and J usage is TRBJ2-5, with D maybe TRBD2 (7 bases). V dropped 1 base and J dropped 5 bases, with 15 bases sitting between them. The CDR3 has 15 amino acids. Germline V gene lookup returns CDR1 SGHKS and CDR2 YYEKEE (reference sequence). The CDR3 loop is CASSLTLGGRETQYF. CDR3 nucleotide sequence: TGTGCCAGCAGCTTGACGCTCGGGGGGCGGGAGACCCAGTACTTC. Supplemented by reference TRBV5-5 and TRBJ2-5, the full variable domain reads DAGVTQSPTHLIKTRGQQVTLRCSPISGHKSVSWYQQVLGQGPQFIFQYYEKEERGRGNFPDRFSARQFPNYSSELNVNALLLGDSALYLCASSLTLGGRETQYFGPGTRLLVL.

This clonotype was detected only a few times. V gene TRBV12-3 or TRBV12-4 combines with J gene TRBJ2-2; D call uncertain. V was cut by 3 bases and J by 4 bases, with 6 bases left in between. This CDR3 has 13 residues. CDR3 nucleotide sequence: TGTGCCAGCAGTTTTATCGTCACCGGGGAGCTGTTTTTT. It translates to CASSFIVTGELFF.

At least ten counts were recorded for this clonotype. The CDR3 nucleotides are TGTGCCATCAGTGAGGCGCCAGCGAACACCGGGGAGCTGTTTTTT. Encoded protein: CAISEAPANTGELFF. The chain recombines TRBV10-3 with TRBJ2-2; D is undetermined. Germline-derived CDR1 and CDR2 are ENHRY and SYGVKD. CDR3 size: 15 residues. The germline V and J ends were trimmed by 2 bases and 0 bases, with 7 bases remaining between them.

The rearrangement links TRBV7-8 to TRBJ2-1; 16 bases are a match to TRBD2. CDR3 length: 19 residues. The germline V gene has CDR1 SGHVS and CDR2 FQNEAQ. After removal of 5 bases from V and 5 bases from J, the junction contained 12 bases not matched to a gene. In DNA form, the CDR3 reads TGTGCCAGCAGCCTCGGGACTAGCGGGGGGGACCCCCACAACAATGAGCAGTTCTTC. Its protein is CASSLGTSGGDPHNNEQFF.

This clonotype was detected only a few times. The rearrangement links TRBV30 to TRBJ1-1, with 10 bases that match TRBD1. The V segment lost 7 bases and the J segment 6 bases; nucleotides outside the gene matches: 5. CDR3 length: 12 amino acids. Germline lookup yields CDR1 GTSNPN and CDR2 SVGIG (reference sequence). CDR3: CASTGGHSEAFF. The CDR3 region has the DNA TGTGCCTCGACAGGGGGCCACTCTGAAGCTTTCTTT.

This clonotype was seen only a few times. The chain couples TRBV24-1 to TRBJ1-5; D gene unclear. The germline V and J ends were trimmed by 4 bases and 6 bases, with 15 bases remaining between them. Per germline, CDR1 KGHDR and CDR2 SFDVKD. This CDR3 spans 15 amino acids. CDR3 in DNA: TGTGCCACCAGTGACCCTCGGACGCAGGTTCAGCCCCAGCATTTT. This gives the protein CATSDPRTQVQPQHF.

V is TRBV19 and J is TRBJ2-1; 12 bases are shared with TRBD2. The ends lost 4 bases at V and 2 bases at J; junction bases unmatched: 3. This CDR3 comprises 16 residues. Germline V lookup: CDR1 LNHDA, CDR2 SQIVND (reference sequence). In DNA, the CDR3 is TGTGCCAGTAGTAGGCTAGCGGGAGGGACCTACAATGAGCAGTTCTTC. Protein product: CASSRLAGGTYNEQFF.

This clonotype was picked up a small number of times. This chain connects TRBV7-6 to TRBJ2-5; no firm D call. Per the germline V gene, CDR1 is SGHVS and CDR2 is FNYEAQ. The CDR3 totals 13 residues. The V gene lost 5 bases and the J gene lost 7 bases, with 14 bases spanning the gap. CDR3: CASSIGSRGTQYF. CDR3 in DNA: TGTGCCAGCAGCATCGGGTCCCGTGGGACCCAGTACTTC.

The chain couples TRBV10-3 to TRBJ1-1; the match to TRBD1 covers 9 bases. In germline, CDR1 is ENHRY, CDR2 SYGVKD. The CDR3 covers 14 residues. The V and J ends lost 7 bases and 1 base, in that order; junction bases with no gene match: 4. The CDR3 bases are TGTGCCATCAAATTGGACAGGGGGAACACTGAAGCTTTCTTT. Its translation: CAIKLDRGNTEAFF.

The J gene is TRBJ2-3, the V gene TRBV29-1; 11 bases fit TRBD2. There are 15 residues in the CDR3. V gave up 2 bases and J gave up 8 bases; unmatched junction bases: 9. The germline gives CDR1 SQVTM, CDR2 ANQGSEA. The CDR3 coding sequence is TGCAGCGTTGAACTAGCGGGGGGCCTTAAGGGTACGCAGTATTTT. Protein: CSVELAGGLKGTQYF.

The chain recombines TRBV20-1 with TRBJ2-7, with D perhaps assigned TRBD1 or TRBD2 (5 bases each). Trimming shortened V by 4 bases and J by 6 bases, and 16 bases separated the two germline ends. Germline CDR1 reads DFQATT; CDR2 reads SNEGSKA (reference sequence). CDR3 length equals 13 residues. The DNA of the CDR3 is TGCAGTGCTACCGCCGGGACGGGATTCGAGCAGTACTTC. It codes for CSATAGTGFEQYF.

This sequence joins TRBV19 and TRBJ2-3; 10 nucleotides line up with TRBD2. The CDR3 is 14 amino acids. The trim removed 9 bases at V and 4 bases at J, leaving 7 bases unmatched. Germline values: CDR1 LNHDA, CDR2 SQIVND (reference sequence). The CDR3 loop is CASRVAGGPDTQYF. The CDR3 nucleotides are TGTGCCAGCCGGGTAGCGGGGGGACCAGATACGCAGTATTTT. Full variable domain (outside the CDR3, taken from reference TRBV19 and TRBJ2-3): DGGITQSPKYLFRKEGQNVTLSCEQNLNHDAMYWYRQDPGQGLRLIYYSQIVNDFQKGDIAEGYSVSREKKESFPLTVTSAQKNPTAFYLCASRVAGGPDTQYFGPGTRLTVL.